This T cell receptor (beta chain) was identified during a study of molecular identifiers for immune sequencing clone quantification (dated by TCRdb to the late 2010s). About the full investigation: For a replicate experiment, RNA from around 20,000 or 100,000 naive CD8 T cells was divided into five aliquots, of which four were sequenced. The study was a methods study using CD8 T cells to benchmark molecular-identifier clustering-based TCR repertoire sequencing (MIDCIRS) and TCR RNA copy counting.

Library method: PCR. TCRdb records Illumina HiSeq 4000 as the sequencer. Bulk TCR libraries were prepared as previously described, using TCR primers listed in Table S5. The Qiagen AllPrep DNA/RNA kit was used to purify total RNA. Reads from multiple sequencing runs of the same library were pooled before analysis. In the paper's pipeline: Reads were retained only if their TCR constant sequence matched exactly, and those retained reads were trimmed to 150 nt and grouped according to their 12-nt molecular barcodes. Reads inside each barcode group were sub-clustered using a 15% Levenshtein threshold, and a quality-weighted consensus sequence was constructed for each RNA molecule. Non-functional sequences were filtered out, along with any lower-count sequence sitting one edit away from another sequence. Based on fitting two negative binomial distributions, any barcode sub-cluster with under 20% of the maximum read count was discarded. The public sequencing data were trimmed at Q25 with fastp and processed into clonotypes with MiXCR by TCRdb, which kept only in-frame beta chains. CDR3 protein duplicates are merged, each entry listing the most common genes and DNA. TCRdb, not the original authors, processed these V and J calls. This sample lists about 640,000 distinct CDR3 sequences; 15% to 20% were detected once. The top ten hold roughly 0.9% of the sample.

Results the study describes overall, beyond this receptor: Identical TCR molecules sharing a barcode could cause highly expanded clone sizes to be underestimated. Modeling gave about three recovered TCR RNA copies per cell versus roughly 10 by digital PCR, implying approximately 30% capture efficiency. The naive libraries included spiked-in Jurkat TCR RNA (roughly 9 copies' worth), and this RNA is not part of the donor repertoire. Spiked-in Jurkat TCR RNA equivalent to a single cell was reported to be detectable even among 850,000 to 1,000,000 naive CD8 T cells. In CMV-specific effector cells, clones with more than 20 RNA copies contained over 98% of molecules, whereas in naive cells such clones contained under 1% of molecules. When barcode sub-clustering was omitted, TCR diversity was inflated by chimeric consensus sequences, with chimeras reaching as high as 47%.

This clonotype was seen many times. The specificity of this receptor is unknown. At one end the junction does not follow the germline gene, possibly because of a read error. Measured from the cysteine to the phenylalanine, the CDR3 is 16 residues long. The read is trimmed to its CDR3 DNA, 48 bases read in frame from base 1. According to the germline V gene (reference sequence), CDR1 reads DFQATT and CDR2 reads SNEGSKA. Libraries of naive CD8 T cells were generated from around 20,000 to 1,000,000 sorted cells, with 10%, 30% or 50% of the purified RNA used. Naive CD8 T cells were FACS-sorted as CD8+CD4-CCR7+CD45RA+ on a BD FACSAria II into RLT Plus buffer. To test detection sensitivity, Jurkat RNA equal to ten TCR copies was added to samples of about 19,000-1,100,000 naive CD8 T cells. CD8 T cells were enriched using RosetteSep CD8+ T Cell Enrichment Cocktail and Ficoll-Paque, and the enriched cells then underwent ACK red cell lysis.

The clonotype was recovered from a human donor in good health. Some libraries in this study had Jurkat cell RNA spiked in. The receptor chain draws on TRBV20-1 and TRBJ1-5; the D gene assignment is ambiguous. Sequenced input: naive CD8+ T cells from blood, with Jurkat cell RNA spiked in. The cell subset or site label on this specimen signifies: FACS-sorted CD8+CD4-CCR7+CD45RA+ naive T cells. The encoded CDR3 is CSAREGRNYSNHPQHF. The DNA is as follows: TGCAGTGCTAGAGAAGGGCGGAATTATAGCAATCATCCCCAGCATTTT.